The following is a TCR beta chain sequence with its context. Participants were aged 18 to 89 years, lived in about 26 US areas, and enrolled virtually. Categorization into cohorts depended on clinical history that participants reported. These data are taken from a study of blood T cell repertoires in COVID-19. About the research overall: The analysed material was cDNA or gDNA that came from T cells, B-cell-depleted T cells, or PBMCs.

Original data processing: Reference gene primer amplification gave estimated nucleated cell counts. The table came from immunoSEQ multiplex PCR; TCRdb's copy has only in-frame clones and leaves some out. V and J calls and clone size are given by that table; D and trimming were obtained from the DNA. The top ten hold about 5.6% of the sample, which has under 200,000 clones, 86% seen once. The germline CDR1 and CDR2 sequences are MGHDK and SYGVNS. CDR3 size: 13 residues. With 3 bases clipped from V and 4 bases from J, the junction kept 1 base outside the gene matches. The source material was PBMCs or T cells enriched from blood (not recorded which). The sequence was obtained from a man aged 35 to 55 with acute COVID-19. The chain joins TRBV25-1 to TRBJ1-2; 8 nucleotides line up with TRBD1. CDR3 in amino acids: CASSEGTGYGYTF. DNA for the CDR3: TGTGCCAGCAGTGAGGGGACAGGCTATGGCTACACCTTC.